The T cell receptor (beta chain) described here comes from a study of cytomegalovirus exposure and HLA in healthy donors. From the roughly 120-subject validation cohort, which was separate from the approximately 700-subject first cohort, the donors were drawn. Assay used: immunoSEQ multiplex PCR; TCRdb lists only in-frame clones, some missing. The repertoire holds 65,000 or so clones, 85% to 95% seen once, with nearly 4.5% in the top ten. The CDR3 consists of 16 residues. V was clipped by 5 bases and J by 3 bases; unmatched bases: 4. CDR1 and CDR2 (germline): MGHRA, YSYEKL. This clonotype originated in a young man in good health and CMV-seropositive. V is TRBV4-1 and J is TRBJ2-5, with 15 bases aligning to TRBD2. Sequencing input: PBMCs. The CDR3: CASSWTSGRAKETQYF. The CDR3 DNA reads TGCGCCAGCAGCTGGACTAGCGGGAGGGCCAAAGAGACCCAGTACTTC.